Included here is one TCR beta chain sequence, with context. This sample stems from a study of neoadjuvant anti-PD-1 for oral cavity cancer. Clones were read by immunoSEQ multiplex PCR, and TCRdb kept only the in-frame ones, dropping some. The sample includes about 24,000 clones, 26% of them seen just once. Regarding time point: after neoadjuvant nivolumab, at surgical resection. There are 12 residues in the CDR3. Unmatched junction bases numbered 1, after V lost 3 bases and J lost 5 bases. Germline loops: CDR1 SGHRS, CDR2 YFSETQ. The chain couples TRBV5-1 to TRBJ1-2, with TRBD1 identical over 7 bases. The TCR was taken from a person between 40 and 85 years old with oral cavity squamous cell carcinoma. Source: tumor tissue, taken after nivolumab (anti-PD-1) treatment. CDR3 nucleotides: TGCGCCAGCAGCTCGACAGGGTATGGCTACACCTTC. This gives the protein CASSSTGYGYTF.